This TCR beta chain stems from a study of identical twins. Worth noting for this clonotype: Its antigen is unidentified.

This CDR3 contains 18 residues. Germline CDR1 LGHNT, CDR2 FRNRAP. V was clipped by 6 bases and J by 5 bases; unmatched bases: 16. Healthy Caucasians alone served as donors. Each CDR3 protein is one row after TCRdb ran MiXCR on the 5' RACE reads. The sample has about 690,000 distinct CDR3 sequences, around 21% seen once; the top ten hold around 4.4%. Broader study findings: Fewer insertions were carried by abundant cord blood beta clonotypes, but none was seen in memory repertoires.

This sample also belongs to another study, concerning T cells expressing NK-cell markers. That study adds: Cells sorted as CD3+CD56+NKG2C+, CD3+CD56+NKG2C- and CD3+CD56-NKG2C+ T cells supplied the TCR beta repertoires. The CD3+CD56-NKG2C+ fraction was also led by these clonotypes in four donors.

The sample taken for sequencing was PBMCs. This clonotype originated in a woman younger than 30 in good health. This rearrangement joins TRBV12-5 to TRBJ2-5; 12 bases are shared with TRBD1. As DNA, the CDR3 is TGTGCTAGTGGCCCCAGCCGGGACAGGGGGCGAGTTGAGGAGACCCAGTACTTC. As protein: CASGPSRDRGRVEETQYF.